This record covers a single TCR beta chain. Its antigen is as yet unknown. Different DNA sequences within this sample yield the same CDR3. V was cut by 3 bases and J by 2 bases, with 7 bases left in between. CDR3 length equals 13 residues. From germline, CDR1 is LNHDA and CDR2 SQIVND (reference sequence). The record originates from a study of shared clonotypes between healthy human individuals. Findings and limits, study-wide: Memory subsets had estimated richness that was generally smaller than that of naive subsets.

TCRdb keeps only in-frame clones here, not all; method: immunoSEQ multiplex PCR. This sample carries about 330,000 clones, less than 85% of them seen once, and the ten largest clones take about a tenth. The V gene is TRBV19, the J gene TRBJ1-1; no firm D call. The receptor was isolated from a man younger than 45 in good health. Sequencing was done on a sample of memory CD4+ T cells sorted from blood. The subset: CD45RA-negative fraction. The CDR3 is CASSILGNTEAFF. The CDR3 DNA reads as TGTGCCAGTAGTATTTTGGGAAACACTGAAGCTTTCTTT.